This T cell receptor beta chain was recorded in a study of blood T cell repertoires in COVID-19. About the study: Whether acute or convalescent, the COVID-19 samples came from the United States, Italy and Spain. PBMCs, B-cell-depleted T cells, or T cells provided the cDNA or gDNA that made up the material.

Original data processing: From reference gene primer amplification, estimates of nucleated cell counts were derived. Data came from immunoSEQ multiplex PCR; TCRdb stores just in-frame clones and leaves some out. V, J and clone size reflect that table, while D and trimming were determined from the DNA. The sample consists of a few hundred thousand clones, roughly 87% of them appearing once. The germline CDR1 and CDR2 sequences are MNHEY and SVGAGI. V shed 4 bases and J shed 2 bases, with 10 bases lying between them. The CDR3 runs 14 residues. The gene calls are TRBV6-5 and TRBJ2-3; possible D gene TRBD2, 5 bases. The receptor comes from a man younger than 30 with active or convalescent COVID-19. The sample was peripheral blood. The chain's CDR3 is CASSLRALTDTQYF. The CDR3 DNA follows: TGTGCCAGCAGTTTGCGGGCACTCACAGATACGCAGTATTTT.